This T cell receptor (beta chain) was captured by sequencing in a study of beta chain features in type 1 diabetes. This clone was picked up a small number of times. The antigen is not known. Germline trimming cut 5 bases from V and 4 bases from J; bases unmatched to any gene: 2. The germline V gene has CDR1 MNHNY and CDR2 SVGAGI (reference sequence). This CDR3 has 15 residues. All of the isolated RNA was reverse transcribed, so expressed TCRB transcripts were sequenced. The assay was immunoSEQ multiplex PCR, and TCRdb's table has in-frame clones only and misses some. The sample contains roughly 300,000 clones, roughly 13% of which appear only once. Study-level points and caveats: Moderate but significant shortening of TCRB CDR3s was recorded in all four CD4+ subsets from Type 1 diabetes patients.

Sequences were obtained from naive CD4+ T cells from blood. The chain recombines TRBV6-6 with TRBJ2-1; TRBD2 agrees at 13 bases. The clonotype comes from a man aged 25 to 40 with type 1 diabetes. In DNA form, the CDR3 reads TGTGCCAGCAGTCGACTAGCGGGAGGTTACAATGAGCAGTTCTTC. Protein: CASSRLAGGYNEQFF.